The TCR beta chain under discussion was sequenced for a study of blood T cell repertoires in COVID-19. On the study more broadly: From T cells, B-cell-depleted T cells, or PBMCs came the material, which was cDNA or gDNA.

Per the original methods: From reference gene primer amplification, estimates of nucleated cell counts were derived. Clones were read by immunoSEQ multiplex PCR, and TCRdb kept only the in-frame ones, dropping some. The DNA gave D and trimming, while V, J and clone size come from that table. The sample includes some 120,000 clones, around nine tenths seen only once; the top ten take roughly 8%. Germline V gene sequence: CDR1 SNHLY, CDR2 FYNNEI. The ends lost 5 bases at V and 0 bases at J; junction bases unmatched: 10. The CDR3 loop spans 17 amino acids. Sequencing was carried out using peripheral blood. The TCR comes from a middle-aged man with acute or convalescent COVID-19. The chain has TRBV2 and TRBJ1-5; 7 positions agree with TRBD1. CDR3 in amino acids: CASSPRTGSYSNQPQHF. CDR3 DNA sequence: TGTGCCAGCAGTCCCCGGACAGGTTCGTATAGCAATCAGCCCCAGCATTTT.